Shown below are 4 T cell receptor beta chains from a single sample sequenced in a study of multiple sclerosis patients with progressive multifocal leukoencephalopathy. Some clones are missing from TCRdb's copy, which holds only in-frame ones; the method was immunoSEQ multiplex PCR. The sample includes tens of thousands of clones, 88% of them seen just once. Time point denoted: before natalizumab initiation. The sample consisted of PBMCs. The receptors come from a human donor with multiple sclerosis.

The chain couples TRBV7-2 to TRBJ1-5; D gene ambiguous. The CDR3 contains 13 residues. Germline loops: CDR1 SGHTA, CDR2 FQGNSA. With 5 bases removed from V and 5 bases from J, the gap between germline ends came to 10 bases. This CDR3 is CASSQGGYQPQHF. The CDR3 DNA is TGTGCCAGCAGCCAAGGCGGTTATCAGCCCCAGCATTTT.

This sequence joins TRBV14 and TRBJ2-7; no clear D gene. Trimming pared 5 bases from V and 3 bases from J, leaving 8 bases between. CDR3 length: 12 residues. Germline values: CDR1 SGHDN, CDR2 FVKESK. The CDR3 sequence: CASSSRSYEQYF. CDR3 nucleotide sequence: TGTGCCAGCAGCTCGCGAAGCTACGAGCAGTACTTC.

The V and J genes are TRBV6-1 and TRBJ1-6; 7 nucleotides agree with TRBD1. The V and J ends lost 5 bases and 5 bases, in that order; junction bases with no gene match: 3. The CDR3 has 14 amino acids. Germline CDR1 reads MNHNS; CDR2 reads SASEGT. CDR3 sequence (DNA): TGTGCCAGCAGTTTGACAGGGAATAATTCACCCCTCCACTTT. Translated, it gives CASSLTGNNSPLHF.

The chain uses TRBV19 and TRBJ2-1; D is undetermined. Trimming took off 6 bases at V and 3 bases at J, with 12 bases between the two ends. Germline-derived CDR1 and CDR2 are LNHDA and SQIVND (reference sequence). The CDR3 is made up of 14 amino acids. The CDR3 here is CASRRAVDYNEQFF. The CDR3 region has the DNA TGTGCCAGTAGACGGGCCGTAGACTACAATGAGCAGTTCTTC.